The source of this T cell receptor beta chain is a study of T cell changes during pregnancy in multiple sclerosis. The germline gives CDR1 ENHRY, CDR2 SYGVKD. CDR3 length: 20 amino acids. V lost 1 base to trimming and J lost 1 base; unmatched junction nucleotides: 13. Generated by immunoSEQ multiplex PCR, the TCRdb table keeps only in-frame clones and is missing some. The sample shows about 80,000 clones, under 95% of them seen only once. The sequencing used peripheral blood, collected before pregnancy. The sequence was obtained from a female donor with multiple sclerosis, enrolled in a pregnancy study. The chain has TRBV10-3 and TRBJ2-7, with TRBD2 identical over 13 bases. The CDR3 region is CAISEWGLGATSGRSYEQYF. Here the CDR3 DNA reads TGTGCCATCAGTGAGTGGGGACTAGGGGCGACTAGCGGGAGGTCCTACGAGCAGTACTTC.